This TCR beta chain originates from a study of blood T cell repertoires in COVID-19. As for the study in general: The analysed material was cDNA or gDNA that came from T cells, B-cell-depleted T cells, or PBMCs.

Individuals aged roughly 18 to 90 years were recruited from about two dozen US areas. Trimming shortened V by 6 bases and J by 5 bases, and 12 bases separated the two germline ends. The germline CDR1 and CDR2 sequences are SGDLS and YYNGEE. This CDR3 has 14 residues. Using immunoSEQ multiplex PCR, the repertoire was profiled, and TCRdb retains in-frame clones only, with some absent. The sample has over 350,000 clones; more than 75% are singletons. The gene calls are TRBV9 and TRBJ1-6; a weak D match, TRBD1 (5 bases). Sequenced material: PBMCs or T cells enriched from blood (not recorded which). The source of this sequence is a woman under 40 with acute COVID-19. CDR3 sequence (DNA): TGTGCCAGCACCCCCGAAGGGGATAATTCACCCCTCCACTTT. The encoded protein is CASTPEGDNSPLHF.